This T cell receptor beta chain appears in the sequencing data of a study of vaccination effects on CD4 cells after COVID-19. Overall study context: The two convalescent patients provided samples 16 days and one week before vaccination.

Sequencing followed a ViraFEST assay step that expanded antigen-specific CD4+ T cells with viral peptide pools. Following an approximately ten-day culture, CD4+ T cells were purified. PCR confirmed that the person was infected with SARS-CoV-2 between March and December 2020. IL-2 medium supplanted half the medium on days 3 and 7. Comments on this clone: What it binds is not known.

The germline gives CDR1 LNHDA, CDR2 SQIVND (reference sequence). CDR3 length equals 16 residues. Trimming cost V 4 bases and J 1 base; bases outside gene matches: 7. Method: immunoSEQ multiplex PCR; TCRdb's copy keeps in-frame clones and lacks some. The sample shows about 70,000 clones, 65% to 85% of them seen only once. The sample here was CD4+ T cells from PBMCs cultured with HIV peptides, taken before COVID-19 vaccination. Noted subset: HIV-1 Nef peptide pool negative control/reference culture. The chain couples TRBV19 to TRBJ1-5, with 7 bases fitting TRBD1. The receptor's source is a human donor who had a prior SARS-CoV-2 infection. CDR3 bases: TGTGCCAGTAGTACCCGGAACAGGGGCAGCAATCAGCCCCAGCATTTT. It translates to CASSTRNRGSNQPQHF.